This is a list of T cell receptor beta chains from one sample in a study of cytomegalovirus exposure and HLA in healthy donors. Sequencing used immunoSEQ multiplex PCR; TCRdb keeps in-frame clones, though not all of them. There are 130,000 or so clones in the sample; 65% to 85% occur only once, and less than 3.5% lies in the top ten. Sequencing used PBMCs. The receptors stem from a woman between 35 and 50 years old in good health and CMV-seropositive. CDR3s include the opening cysteine and the closing phenylalanine or tryptophan. The D gene is left open where the match is weak. The listing skips clone size in some rows; elsewhere it reads once, few, many or a size class.

>-|TRBV7-9|TRBJ1-4|-
TGTGCCAGCAGCTTAGGAGGGACTAATGAAAAACTGTTTTTT
CASSLGGTNEKLFF
>-|TRBV9|TRBJ2-1|-
TGTGCCAGCAGCGTAGGGTTTAGCGGAAGCCAATACAATGAGCAGTTCTTC
CASSVGFSGSQYNEQFF
>-|TRBV30|TRBJ1-1|-
TGTGCCTGGACAGGTCAGAACACTGAAGCTTTCTTT
CAWTGQNTEAFF
>-|TRBV7-2|TRBJ2-5|-
TGTGCCAGCAGCTTAGGGAGGGCCCAAGAGACCCAGTACTTC
CASSLGRAQETQYF
>TRBD2|TRBV10-3|TRBJ2-1|few
TGTGCCATCAGTTCCGGGACTAGCCGCAATGAGCAGTTCTTC
CAISSGTSRNEQFF
>-|TRBV6-5|TRBJ2-7|-
TGTGCCAGCAGTTACTCACAATCGCGGGAGCAGTACTTC
CASSYSQSREQYF
>-|TRBV7-2|TRBJ1-5|-
TGTGCCAGCAGCTTAGGTAGACAGAGAAATCAGCCCCAGCATTTT
CASSLGRQRNQPQHF
>TRBD1|TRBV5-1|TRBJ2-7|-
TGCGCCAGCAGGTTCCAGGGGGCCAACGAGCAGTACTTC
CASRFQGANEQYF
>-|TRBV6-1|TRBJ1-2|-
TGTGCCAGCAGTGAACAGGGTGGCTATGGCTACACCTTC
CASSEQGGYGYTF
>-|TRBV7-9|TRBJ1-5|-
TGTGCCAGCAGCTTAGATGGCTATCAGCCCCAGCATTTT
CASSLDGYQPQHF
>TRBD1|TRBV9|TRBJ1-2|few
TGTGCCAGCAGCACTATTGAGGGACAGGGAATACATGGCTACACCTTC
CASSTIEGQGIHGYTF
>-|TRBV6-4|TRBJ2-2|few
TGTGCCAGCACTAACGGGGGGGAGCTGTTTTTT
CASTNGGELFF
>TRBD1|TRBV19|TRBJ2-7|-
TGTGCCAGTAGTCGGGGACAGGTTAGAGGCGAGCAGTACTTC
CASSRGQVRGEQYF
>TRBD1|TRBV2|TRBJ2-3|-
TGTGCCAGCAGTACGGGACAGGCCTTAGATACGCAGTATTTT
CASSTGQALDTQYF
>-|TRBV25-1|TRBJ2-5|few
TGTGCCAGCAGAAAAGCGGCCGGGCCGACCCAAGAGACCCAGTACTTC
CASRKAAGPTQETQYF
>TRBD2|TRBV5-3|TRBJ2-1|-
TGTGCCAGAGCGCCTCCGGGACTAGCGGGGGGAAATGAGCAGTTCTTC
CARAPPGLAGGNEQFF